A selection of T cell receptor beta chains follows, all from one sample in a study of T cell repertoires in cytomegalovirus infection. The antigens of these receptors remain unknown. Each CDR3 protein gets one entry after TCRdb re-called the reads with MiXCR. Of about 700,000 distinct CDR3 sequences listed, approximately 33% are singletons. The specimen was cultured PBMCs, collected from culture after CMV antigen stimulation. All receptors come from a human donor in good health (CMV status not recorded). Some clones in this sample may be carry-over from other donors' samples. Both conserved end residues are part of each CDR3. D genes are given only for firm matches. Some rows mark clone size as missing; the rest say once, few, many or name a class of expanded clone.

clone_size j_call d_call v_call cdr3_nt cdr3_aa
few TRBJ1-1 - TRBV7-8 TGTGCCAGCAGCTCAGACGCGAACACTGAAGCTTTCTTT CASSSDANTEAFF
many TRBJ2-3 - TRBV7-2 TGTGCCACCGCGGGGCAATCGGGCACAGATACGCAGTATTTT CATAGQSGTDTQYF
- TRBJ2-5 TRBD1 TRBV5-1 TGCGCCAGCAGCCACCTCGACAGGGATGAGACCCAGTACTTC CASSHLDRDETQYF
- TRBJ2-3 - TRBV6-1 TGTGCCAGCAGCCTTAAGTTTTCCACAGATACGCAGTATTTT CASSLKFSTDTQYF
- TRBJ1-2 - TRBV7-9 TGTGCCAGCAGCTTCGGGGGGGGACCCAGGAGTGGCTACACCTTC CASSFGGGPRSGYTF
- TRBJ2-7 - TRBV20-1 TGCAGTGCTAGATTGTCGGACACTCACGAGCAGTACTTC CSARLSDTHEQYF
few TRBJ2-7 - TRBV7-2 TGTGCCAGCAGCGTTACCGGGGCTCCGGAGGGCGAGCAGTACTTC CASSVTGAPEGEQYF
- TRBJ2-3 TRBD2 TRBV4-3 TGCGCCAGCAGCCAAGGGTGGCGGGAGGGAAGCACAGATACGCAGTATTTT CASSQGWREGSTDTQYF
many TRBJ2-1 TRBD2 TRBV28 TGTGCCAGCAGCCCCGGACTAGCGGGAGCTTCAGGGTACAATGAGCAGTTCTTC CASSPGLAGASGYNEQFF
- TRBJ1-4 - TRBV7-2 TGTGCCAGCAGCTTGACGGCTGATAATGAAAAACTGTTTTTT CASSLTADNEKLFF
many TRBJ2-2 - TRBV7-2 TGTGCCAGCAGCTTAAGTTGGGGGAACACCGGGGAGCTGTTTTTT CASSLSWGNTGELFF
- TRBJ1-6 - TRBV6-1 TGTGCCGGGGCCGCAAGCTCCTATAATTCACCCCTCCACTTT CAGAASSYNSPLHF
- TRBJ2-3 - TRBV5-1 TGCGCCAGCAGCTTGTTGGGCGGGGCCCGCACAGATACGCAGTATTTT CASSLLGGARTDTQYF
- TRBJ1-3 - TRBV7-9 TGTGCCAGCAGTTTAAGTTGGGGCAGTGGAAACACCATATATTTT CASSLSWGSGNTIYF
- TRBJ2-2 TRBD2 TRBV12-3/TRBV12-4 TGTGCCAGCGGCGGGAGTGGGAACACCGGGGAGCTGTTTTTT CASGGSGNTGELFF
few TRBJ2-1 - TRBV5-4 TGTGCCAGCAGCCGGCTCTCCAATGAGCAGTTCTTC CASSRLSNEQFF
- TRBJ2-5 TRBD2 TRBV20-1 TGCAGTTCCGAGTCGCGTAATGGGCTAGCGGGAGAGACCCAGTACTTC CSSESRNGLAGETQYF
- TRBJ2-1 TRBD2 TRBV6-5 TGTGCCAGCAGTTACGGCCTAGCGGAGATTAATGAGCAGTTCTTC CASSYGLAEINEQFF
- TRBJ2-5 - TRBV7-9 TGTGCCAGCAGCTTAGTACCGGAAAATCAAGAGACCCAGTACTTC CASSLVPENQETQYF
many TRBJ2-2 - TRBV4-1 TGCGCCAGCAGCCAAGTATGGGGGGAAACAGGGATCCGGCGGAACACCGGGGAGCTGTTTTTT CASSQVWGETGIRRNTGELFF
few TRBJ1-5 - TRBV6-2/TRBV6-3 TGTGCCAGCAGTACCCCGCCCGGTCAGCCCCAGCATTTT CASSTPPGQPQHF
many TRBJ1-5 - TRBV7-8 TGTGCCAGCAGCTTATTGGGTTTTGAGAGCAATCAGCCCCAGCATTTT CASSLLGFESNQPQHF
few TRBJ2-7 - TRBV7-2 TGTGCCAGCAGCTTAGGAGGGACCCAGTACGAGCAGTACTTC CASSLGGTQYEQYF
- TRBJ2-3 - TRBV12-3/TRBV12-4 TGTGCCAGCAGTTTCTCAGCGGGCACAGATACGCAGTATTTT CASSFSAGTDTQYF
few TRBJ1-4 - TRBV7-8 TGTGCCAGCAGCTTGGGCATCCCGAGGGGATCTGAAAAACTGTTTTTT CASSLGIPRGSEKLFF
many TRBJ2-1 - TRBV7-6 TGTGCCAGCAGCCAAAGGGGATCCAGCTCCTACAATGAGCAGTTCTTC CASSQRGSSSYNEQFF
- TRBJ1-6 TRBD1 TRBV23-1 TGCGCCAGCACCCACCCCCGGGACAGGGGTATTAATTCACCCCTCCACTTT CASTHPRDRGINSPLHF
- TRBJ1-2 TRBD1 TRBV19 TGTGCCAGTAGTACTTGGGACAGGGCGGCCTATGGCTACACCTTC CASSTWDRAAYGYTF
- TRBJ2-7 - TRBV7-3 TGTGCCAGCAGCTTAGGGGTGGAAACCTACGAGCAGTACTTC CASSLGVETYEQYF
- TRBJ1-2 - TRBV11-3 - CASSPGTEPLWLHLRFGDF
- TRBJ1-1 - TRBV7-2 TGTGCCAGCACGCCCCGCGGGGGGGTGAACACTGAAGCTTTCTTT CASTPRGGVNTEAFF
- TRBJ2-7 TRBD1 TRBV7-9 TGTGCCAGCAGCTTACGACAGGGGGTGCTCCACGAGCAGTACTTC CASSLRQGVLHEQYF
many TRBJ1-5 - TRBV6-5 TGTGCCAGCAGTCCGACTTTCCATCAGCCCCAGCATTTT CASSPTFHQPQHF
- TRBJ2-1 TRBD1 TRBV20-1 TGCAGTGCTAGCTCCCGGTGGGACAGGGGCGATGAGCAGTTCTTC CSASSRWDRGDEQFF
many TRBJ2-7 - TRBV7-6 TGTGCCAGCAGCTCCATAGCGAACCCCTACGAGCAGTACTTC CASSSIANPYEQYF
- TRBJ2-2 - TRBV4-1 TGCGCCAGCAGCCGGGGGTCACGCGGGGAGCTGTTTTTT CASSRGSRGELFF
few TRBJ1-3 - TRBV7-6 TGTGCCACCCTAGTTGGAAACACCATATATTTT CATLVGNTIYF
- TRBJ1-1 - TRBV12-3/TRBV12-4 TGTGCCAGCAGTTACGGTTTTACTGAAGCTTTCTTT CASSYGFTEAFF
- TRBJ2-1 TRBD2 TRBV30 TGTGCCTGGAGTGCCGGGACTAGCGGGAGGGCCCCCCAGTTCTTC CAWSAGTSGRAPQFF
many TRBJ1-5 TRBD1 TRBV7-2 TGTGCCAGCAGCACGACAGGGGGCAATCAGCCCCAGCATTTT CASSTTGGNQPQHF
few TRBJ2-7 - TRBV5-1 TGCGCCAGCAGCTTGGCCCCCTTTGACCTGGGGGACTACGAGCAGTACTTC CASSLAPFDLGDYEQYF
- TRBJ2-7 - TRBV5-1 TGCGCCAGCAGCTTGGAAAGCAGGGAAGACGAGCAGTACTTC CASSLESREDEQYF
- TRBJ2-3 - TRBV4-1 TGCGCCAGCAGCCACCGTAGCGGAGGGGCCACAGATACGCAGTATTTT CASSHRSGGATDTQYF
- TRBJ1-1 - TRBV5-4 TGTGCCAGCAGCCCGGGAGGGCCAATGAACACTGAAGCTTTCTTT CASSPGGPMNTEAFF
- TRBJ2-7 - TRBV5-4 TGTGCCAGCAGCCAGCTTGGAACAGGGATCTACGAGCAGTACTTC CASSQLGTGIYEQYF
- TRBJ1-1 TRBD1 TRBV10-3 TGTCCCATCGGTCCAGGGGGATTTGGTGCTTTCTTT CPIGPGGFGAFF
many TRBJ1-5 TRBD1 TRBV7-2 TGTGCCAGCAGCTTAGTCACAGGGGCCAATCAGCCCCAGCATTTT CASSLVTGANQPQHF
- TRBJ2-7 - TRBV12-5 TGTGCTAGTGGTCTGTTTGCGAACGAGCAGTACTTC CASGLFANEQYF
few TRBJ2-7 TRBD2 TRBV7-2 TGTGCCAGCAGCTTAATGGTAGCGGGGGTCAGGGGCGAGCAGTACTTC CASSLMVAGVRGEQYF
- TRBJ2-7 - TRBV7-9 TGTGCCAGCAGCTATCCTCCGGACCTAGCGCCTCCCTACGAGCAGTACTTC CASSYPPDLAPPYEQYF